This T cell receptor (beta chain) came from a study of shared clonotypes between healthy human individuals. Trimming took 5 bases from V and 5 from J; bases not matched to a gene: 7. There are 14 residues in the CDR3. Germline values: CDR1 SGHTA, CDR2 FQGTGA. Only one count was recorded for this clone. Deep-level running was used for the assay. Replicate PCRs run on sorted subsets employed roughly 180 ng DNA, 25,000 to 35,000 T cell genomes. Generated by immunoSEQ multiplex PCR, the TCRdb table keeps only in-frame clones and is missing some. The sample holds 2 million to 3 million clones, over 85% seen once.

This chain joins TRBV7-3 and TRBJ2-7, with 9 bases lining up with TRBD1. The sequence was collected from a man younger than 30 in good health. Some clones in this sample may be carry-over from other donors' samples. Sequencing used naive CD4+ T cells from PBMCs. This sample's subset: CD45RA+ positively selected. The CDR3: CASSPGTGTDEQYF. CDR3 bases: TGTGCCAGCAGCCCCGGGACAGGGACGGACGAGCAGTACTTC.